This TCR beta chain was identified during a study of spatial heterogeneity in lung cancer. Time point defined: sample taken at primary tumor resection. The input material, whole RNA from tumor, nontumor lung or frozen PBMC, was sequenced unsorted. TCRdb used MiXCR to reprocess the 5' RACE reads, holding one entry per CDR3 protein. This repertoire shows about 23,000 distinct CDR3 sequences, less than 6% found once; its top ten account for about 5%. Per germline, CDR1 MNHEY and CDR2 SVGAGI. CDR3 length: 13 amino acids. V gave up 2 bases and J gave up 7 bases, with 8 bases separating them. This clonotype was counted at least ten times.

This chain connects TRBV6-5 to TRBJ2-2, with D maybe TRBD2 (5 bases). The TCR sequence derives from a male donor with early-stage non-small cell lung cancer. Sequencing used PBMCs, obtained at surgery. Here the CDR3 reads CASSYEGYGELFF. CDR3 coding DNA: TGTGCCAGCAGTTACGAGGGATACGGGGAGCTGTTTTTT.